A single sample is the source of the 26 T cell receptor beta chains below, sequenced in a study of naive and memory T cell subsets. An equimolar mix of two oligonucleotides served as the beta constant-region primer for TRBC1 and TRBC2. Four rounds of PCR amplified the ligated cDNA using nested alpha and beta constant-region primers plus SP2. TCRdb called the UMI-ligation and nested PCR reads again in MiXCR, with one record for every CDR3 protein. Of 95,000 to 150,000 distinct CDR3 sequences in the sample, around a third were seen once. The sample comprised central memory CD4+ T cells from blood. All receptors derive from a human donor in good health.

There are many counts of this clonotype. J is TRBJ2-2 and V is TRBV24-1, with 7 bases matching TRBD1. CDR1 and CDR2 from the germline V gene are KGHDR and SFDVKD. This CDR3 has 14 residues. V shed 8 bases, J shed 5 bases, and the junction held 7 bases outside the gene matches. CDR3 nucleotide sequence: TGTGCCACCATGGGACAGCTGGGGACCGGGGAGCTGTTTTTT. Its translation is CATMGQLGTGELFF.

The rearrangement uses TRBV7-8 and TRBJ2-1, with a tentative D call TRBD2 (6 bases). The CDR3 runs to 15 residues. Germline assignment: CDR1 SGHVS and CDR2 FQNEAQ. Trimming removed 5 bases from V and 1 base from J, with 12 bases in between. CDR3 in DNA: TGTGCCAGCAGCGCCCGGGAGACATCCTACAATGAGCAGTTCTTC. It is translated as CASSARETSYNEQFF. The full variable domain, in which reference TRBV7-8 and TRBJ2-1 provide the parts outside the CDR3, is GAGVSQSPRYKVAKRGQDVALRCDPISGHVSLFWYQQALGQGPEFLTYFQNEAQLDKSGLPSDRFFAERPEGSVSTLKIQRTQQEDSAVYLCASSARETSYNEQFFGPGTRLTVL.

This clonotype was seen only a few times. The V call is TRBV20-1, the J call TRBJ1-6, with 7 bases matching TRBD1. With 6 bases clipped from V and 4 bases from J, the junction kept 9 bases outside the gene matches. This CDR3 region has 15 residues. CDR1 and CDR2 (germline): DFQATT, SNEGSKA (reference sequence). The CDR3 here is CSAPDRASYNSPLHF. The DNA for the CDR3 is TGCAGTGCCCCAGACAGGGCCAGTTATAATTCACCCCTCCACTTT.

The rearrangement links TRBV6-2 or TRBV6-3 to TRBJ2-6; D remains unclear. This CDR3 spans 16 amino acids. Trimming took 0 bases from V and 0 from J, leaving 6 bases between them. CDR1 and CDR2 (germline): MNHEY, SVGEGT. DNA of the CDR3: TGTGCCAGCAGTTACTCCTGGAGCTCTGGGGCCAACGTCCTGACTTTC. Encoded protein: CASSYSWSSGANVLTF.

CDR3 sequence: CASSQDGGHEQYF. CDR3 in DNA: TGTGCCAGCAGCCAAGACGGGGGCCACGAGCAGTACTTC. The chain has TRBV4-2 and TRBJ2-7; D may correspond to TRBD1 or TRBD2 (6 bases each). V was shortened by 0 bases and J by 5 bases, with 8 bases between the two germline ends. This CDR3 has 13 amino acids. Germline values: CDR1 LGHNA, CDR2 YNFKEQ.

V is TRBV12-3 or TRBV12-4 and J is TRBJ2-3; weak D call: TRBD1 (6 bases). The CDR3 is 12 residues long. V was shortened by 2 bases and J by 14 bases, with 14 bases between the two germline ends. The CDR3 coding sequence is TGTGCCAGCAGTTTATTACAGGGAAGATGGTATTTT. Its translation is CASSLLQGRWYF.

The chain uses TRBV14 and TRBJ1-6; unclear D gene. V was trimmed by 3 bases and J by 2 bases, leaving 8 bases between them. The CDR3 runs 15 residues. Germline-derived CDR1 and CDR2 are SGHDN and FVKESK. CDR3 amino acids: CASSQTGAYNSPLHF. The CDR3 coding sequence is TGTGCCAGCAGCCAGACGGGAGCCTATAATTCACCCCTCCACTTT.

The chain carries TRBV20-1 and TRBJ2-7, with D possibly called TRBD1 or TRBD2 (5 bases each). Per the germline V gene, CDR1 is DFQATT and CDR2 is SNEGSKA (reference sequence). The CDR3 is 12 residues long. The CDR3 DNA reads as TGCATCCCCCTCGGGGCTAGTGGCGAGCAGTACTTC. Translation gives CIPLGASGEQYF.

This chain links TRBV5-1 with TRBJ2-2; D remains unclear. Germline V lookup: CDR1 SGHRS, CDR2 YFSETQ. The CDR3 spans 15 residues. V was cut by 6 bases and J by 0 bases, with 12 bases left in between. The CDR3 loop reads CASISGPPNTGELFF. The CDR3 DNA follows: TGCGCCAGCATCTCCGGGCCACCGAACACCGGGGAGCTGTTTTTT.

The V and J genes are TRBV29-1 and TRBJ2-2; D is uncertain. CDR1 and CDR2 (germline): SQVTM, ANQGSEA. This CDR3 region has 15 residues. The germline V and J ends were trimmed by 4 bases and 0 bases, with 12 bases remaining between them. The CDR3 region is CSVASGSSNTGELFF. The CDR3 nucleotides are TGCAGCGTTGCGAGTGGATCCTCGAACACCGGGGAGCTGTTTTTT.

The rearrangement joins TRBV3-1 to TRBJ2-3, with D unresolved. The V end was cut by 1 base, the J end by 0 bases, with 8 bases between. CDR1 is LGHDT, CDR2 YNNKEL, per germline (reference sequence). There are 15 residues in the CDR3. The CDR3 DNA follows: TGTGCCAGCAGCCAAGCCCCCCGGAGCACAGATACGCAGTATTTT. Encoded protein: CASSQAPRSTDTQYF.

This clonotype was seen only a few times. One end of the junction varies from germline; a read error may be responsible. The V call is TRBV7-9, the J call TRBJ2-1; D is perhaps TRBD2 (6 bases). Looked up from germline, CDR1 is SEHNR and CDR2 is FQNEAQ (reference sequence). The CDR3 runs to 13 residues. The CDR3 here is CASSVAVLNEQFF. The CDR3 DNA reads as TGTGCCAGCAGCGTAGCGGTCCTCAATGAGCAGTTCTTC.

DNA for the CDR3: TGTGCCAGCAGCTTAGGATCTTCTAGCACAGATACGCAGTATTTT. Translating gives CASSLGSSSTDTQYF. This chain joins TRBV7-2 and TRBJ2-3; D is unresolved. CDR1 is SGHTA and CDR2 is FQGNSA in the germline V gene. Trimming shortened V by 1 base and J by 0 bases, and 8 bases separated the two germline ends. This CDR3 has 15 residues.

This rearrangement joins TRBV7-2 to TRBJ2-6; 7 bases are a match to TRBD1. The CDR3 contains 17 residues. The V gene end was trimmed by 5 bases and the J gene end by 0 bases; junction bases not matched to a gene: 7. CDR1 SGHTA and CDR2 FQGNSA come from the germline V gene. The CDR3 nucleotides read TGTGCCAGCAGCCCTCCGGGACAGTCCTCTGGGGCCAACGTCCTGACTTTC. Amino acids: CASSPPGQSSGANVLTF.

The genes are TRBV25-1 and TRBJ1-5; 9 bases agree with TRBD1. Trimming cost V 5 bases and J 5 bases; bases outside gene matches: 4. The CDR3 is 14 residues long. Germline assignment: CDR1 MGHDK and CDR2 SYGVNS. The CDR3 here is CASSPGQGHQPQHF. The CDR3 DNA reads as TGTGCCAGCAGTCCGGGACAGGGTCATCAGCCCCAGCATTTT.

The chain uses TRBV7-6 and TRBJ2-1; 11 bases are shared with TRBD1. V lost 5 bases to trimming and J lost 0 bases; unmatched junction nucleotides: 9. The germline V gene encodes CDR1 SGHVS and CDR2 FNYEAQ. This CDR3 comprises 18 residues. CDR3 region: CASSAGQGELSSYNEQFF. The DNA of the CDR3 is TGTGCCAGCAGCGCGGGACAGGGGGAATTAAGCTCCTACAATGAGCAGTTCTTC.

The CDR3 spells CAWSGANRALNTEAFF. The CDR3 nucleotides read TGTGCCTGGAGCGGAGCAAACAGGGCCCTGAACACTGAAGCTTTCTTT. The chain employs TRBV30 and TRBJ1-1; tentatively, D is TRBD1 (6 bases). This CDR3 comprises 16 residues. The ends were cut back, 3 bases at V and 0 bases at J, with 17 bases in the middle. Germline CDR1 reads GTSNPN; CDR2 reads SVGIG (reference sequence).

The CDR3 spells CASSLQGHTEAFF. As DNA, the CDR3 is TGTGCCAGCAGCTTACAGGGTCACACTGAAGCTTTCTTT. The chain recombines TRBV6-6 with TRBJ1-1, with a weak D call TRBD1 (6 bases). The ends were cut back, 6 bases at V and 3 bases at J, with 11 bases in the middle. Germline V gene lookup returns CDR1 MNHNY and CDR2 SVGAGI (reference sequence). CDR3 size: 13 residues.

This clonotype occurred a few times. The chain carries TRBV6-5 and TRBJ2-3, with 9 bases that match TRBD2. The V and J ends lost 2 bases and 4 bases, in that order; junction bases with no gene match: 13. The CDR3 runs 18 residues. Per the germline V gene, CDR1 is MNHEY and CDR2 is SVGAGI. CDR3 bases: TGTGCCAGCAGTTACCTCAGATTAGCGGGAGTCCGACCAGATACGCAGTATTTT. Protein sequence: CASSYLRLAGVRPDTQYF.

The chain uses TRBV10-3 and TRBJ1-5; D is unresolved. Germline-derived CDR1 and CDR2 are ENHRY and SYGVKD. This CDR3 region has 14 residues. The germline V and J ends were trimmed by 4 bases and 1 base, with 8 bases remaining between them. The CDR3 DNA reads TGTGCCATCAGTGCCCAGGAGAGCAATCAGCCCCAGCATTTT. It yields the protein CAISAQESNQPQHF.

This clonotype was detected a few times. The genes are TRBV6-1 and TRBJ1-1; no clear D gene. The CDR3 extends over 12 amino acids. CDR1 is MNHNS, CDR2 SASEGT, per germline. V lost 9 bases to trimming and J lost 4 bases, with 12 bases between them. In DNA, the CDR3 is TGTGCCAGTGGACGAACAATCACTGAAGCTTTCTTT. It yields the protein CASGRTITEAFF.

This clonotype was counted at least ten times. The CDR3 is CASSFQASGSGTYEQYF. CDR3 in DNA: TGTGCCAGCAGTTTCCAGGCTAGCGGGAGTGGGACCTACGAGCAGTACTTC. The chain has TRBV27 and TRBJ2-7, with TRBD2 identical over 10 bases. The CDR3 loop spans 17 amino acids. Per the germline V gene, CDR1 is MNHEY and CDR2 is SMNVEV (reference sequence). After removal of 3 bases from V and 2 bases from J, the junction contained 10 bases not matched to a gene.

This clonotype was counted between two and nine times. The chain has TRBV5-5 and TRBJ2-7; D is possibly TRBD1 (6 bases). V lost 0 bases and J lost 3, with 10 bases in between. The length of the CDR3 is 14 residues. In germline, CDR1 is SGHKS, CDR2 YYEKEE (reference sequence). CDR3 in amino acids: CASSLVAGVYEQYF. The CDR3 DNA follows: TGTGCCAGCAGCTTGGTTGCAGGGGTCTACGAGCAGTACTTC.

This sequence joins TRBV20-1 and TRBJ2-1; 14 bases are a match to TRBD2. Looked up from germline, CDR1 is DFQATT and CDR2 is SNEGSKA (reference sequence). This CDR3 comprises 15 residues. Trimming took 6 bases from V and 7 from J; bases not matched to a gene: 8. The CDR3 here is CSARSGTSGSNEQFF. In DNA, the CDR3 is TGCAGTGCACGGTCGGGGACTAGCGGGAGTAATGAGCAGTTCTTC.

The chain joins TRBV28 to TRBJ2-3; either TRBD1 or TRBD2 may fit D (6 bases each). V lost 8 bases to trimming and J lost 6 bases, with 21 bases between them. The CDR3 is 15 amino acids. Germline CDR1 and CDR2: MDHEN and SYDVKM. The CDR3 loop is CASSEYGGDADTQYF. DNA of the CDR3: TGTGCCAGCTCGGAGTACGGGGGCGATGCCGATACGCAGTATTTT. The entire variable domain, with the rest obtained from reference TRBV28 and TRBJ2-3, is as follows: DVKVTQSSRYLVKRTGEKVFLECVQDMDHENMFWYRQDPGLGLRLIYFSYDVKMKEKGDIPEGYSVSREKKERFSLILESASTNQTSMYLCASSEYGGDADTQYFGPGTRLTVL.

This rearrangement joins TRBV12-3 or TRBV12-4 to TRBJ1-5, with D unresolved. The CDR3 has 15 amino acids. V was trimmed by 2 bases and J by 4 bases, leaving 12 bases between them. CDR3 sequence (DNA): TGTGCCAGCAGTTTATATGGCAGCGGGAATCAGCCCCAGCATTTT. Protein product: CASSLYGSGNQPQHF.